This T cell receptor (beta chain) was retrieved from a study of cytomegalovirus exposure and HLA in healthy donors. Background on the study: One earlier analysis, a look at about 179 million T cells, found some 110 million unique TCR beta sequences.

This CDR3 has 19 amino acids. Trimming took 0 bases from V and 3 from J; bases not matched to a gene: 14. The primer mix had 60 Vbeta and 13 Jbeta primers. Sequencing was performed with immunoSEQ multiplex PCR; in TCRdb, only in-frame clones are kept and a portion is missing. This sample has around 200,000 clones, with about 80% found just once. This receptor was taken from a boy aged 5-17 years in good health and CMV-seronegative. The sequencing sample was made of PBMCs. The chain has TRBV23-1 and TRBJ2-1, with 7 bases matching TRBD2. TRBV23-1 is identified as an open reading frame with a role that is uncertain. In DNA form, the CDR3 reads TGCGCCAGCAGTCAATCTCTTTCAGCTAGCGGCCAAATCTACAATGAGCAGTTCTTC. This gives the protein CASSQSLSASGQIYNEQFF.